The sequence of this TCR beta chain was determined in a study of blood T cell repertoires in COVID-19. Study as a whole: Samples taken during acute and convalescent COVID-19 were collected in the United States, Italy and Spain. Sample material is recorded as cDNA or gDNA derived from T cells, B-cell-depleted T cells, or PBMCs.

This clone has just one count. The authors' processing: It was from reference gene primer amplification that nucleated cell counts were estimated. The data were produced by immunoSEQ multiplex PCR, yet TCRdb's version contains in-frame clones alone and is incomplete. V and J calls and clone size are copied from that table; D and trimming were computed from the DNA. The top ten clones hold 10% of a sample with 55,000 to 65,000 clones, roughly nine tenths of them seen once. This clonotype was sampled from a human donor with acute or convalescent COVID-19. The donor label of this sample is uncertain. The specimen was peripheral blood.

CDR3 loop: CASSFRGYSNQPQHF. The CDR3 coding sequence is TGTGCCAGCAGCTTTCGGGGATATAGCAATCAGCCCCAGCATTTT. The chain couples TRBV5-8 to TRBJ1-5; D gene ambiguous. Germline V gene data show CDR1 as SGHTS and CDR2 as YDEGEE. The CDR3 loop spans 15 amino acids. V was trimmed by 2 bases and J by 0 bases, leaving 9 bases between them. The whole variable domain, remainder taken from reference TRBV5-8 and TRBJ1-5, is EAGVTQSPTHLIKTRGQQATLRCSPISGHTSVYWYQQALGLGLQFLLWYDEGEERNRGNFPPRFSGRQFPNYSSELNVNALELEDSALYLCASSFRGYSNQPQHFGDGTRLSIL.